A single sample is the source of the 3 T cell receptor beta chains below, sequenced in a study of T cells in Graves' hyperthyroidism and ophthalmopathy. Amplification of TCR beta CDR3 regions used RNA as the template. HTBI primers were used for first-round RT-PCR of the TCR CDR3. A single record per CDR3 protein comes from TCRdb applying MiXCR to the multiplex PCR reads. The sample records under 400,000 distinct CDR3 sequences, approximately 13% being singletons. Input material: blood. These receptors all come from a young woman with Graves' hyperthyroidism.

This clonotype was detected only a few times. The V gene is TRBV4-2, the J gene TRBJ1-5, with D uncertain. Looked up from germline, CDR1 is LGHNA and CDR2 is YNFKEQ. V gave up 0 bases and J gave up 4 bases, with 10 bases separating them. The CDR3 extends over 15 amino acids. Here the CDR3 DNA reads TGTGCCAGCAGCCAAGATGTAGGTTCGAATCAGCCCCAGCATTTT. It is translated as CASSQDVGSNQPQHF.

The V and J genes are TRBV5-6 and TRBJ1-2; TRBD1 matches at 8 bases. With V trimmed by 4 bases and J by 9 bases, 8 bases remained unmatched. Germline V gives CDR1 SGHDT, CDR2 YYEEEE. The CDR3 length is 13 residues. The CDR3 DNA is TGTGCCAGCAGCCGAGGACAGGGTAGCAGCTACACCTTC. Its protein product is CASSRGQGSSYTF.

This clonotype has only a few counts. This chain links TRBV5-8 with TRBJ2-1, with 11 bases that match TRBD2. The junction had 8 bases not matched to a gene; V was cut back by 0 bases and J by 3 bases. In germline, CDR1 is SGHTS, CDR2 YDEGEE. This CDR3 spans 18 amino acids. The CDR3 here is CASSLAPTSGAHYNEQFF. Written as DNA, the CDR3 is TGTGCCAGCAGCTTGGCCCCGACTAGCGGGGCTCACTACAATGAGCAGTTCTTC.